This T cell receptor beta chain was recovered during a study of blood T cells in healthy people across ages. This clonotype was observed a few times. Its antigen is not identified. CDR1 LGHNA and CDR2 YNFKEQ come from the germline V gene. With 6 bases removed from V and 6 bases from J, the gap between germline ends came to 32 bases. The CDR3 consists of 19 residues. Sample-barcoded 5' priming and a J-beta primer mix drove a second PCR of roughly 7 to 11 cycles. Each cDNA molecule was tagged by a template-switch adaptor with 12 random nucleotides. TCRdb fed the 5' RACE reads into MiXCR, producing one record per CDR3 protein. The table records 650,000 to 1,000,000 distinct CDR3 sequences, roughly 46% of them present only once. Study outcomes and limitations: A greater number of naive CD4+ cells and higher diversity distinguished long-lived donors from aged donors.

Sequencing was done on a sample of blood. This chain links TRBV4-2 with TRBJ1-1, with a possible D match to TRBD1 (6 bases). This sequence originates from a man older than 75 in good health. The CDR3 loop is CASRRVFLGGRFVEAEAFF. As DNA, the CDR3 is TGTGCCAGCAGGCGGGTGTTTCTAGGGGGGCGCTTTGTTGAAGCTGAAGCTTTCTTT.